This T cell receptor (beta chain) was captured by sequencing in a study of cytomegalovirus exposure and HLA in healthy donors (dated by TCRdb to about 2017). Concerning the study at large: An earlier analysis of approximately 600 of the donors reported about 290 Gb of sequence data and more than 90 million unique TCR beta sequences from around 200 million T cells. An early release that covered several hundred HLA-typed donors contained about 300 gigabases of sequencing data and around 80 million unique TCR sequences. Of the roughly 400 genotyped donors, roughly 80% were placed in the genetic ancestry cluster associated with self-reported Caucasian donors. The study was designed to test whether signatures of past pathogen exposure could be identified by cataloging public T cell receptors. Using immunosequencing, the study profiled T cell repertoires from 500 to 800 subjects and related those repertoires to cytomegalovirus serostatus. A separate validation cohort of roughly 130 different subjects was used in addition to the approximately 610-subject first cohort. To predict cytomegalovirus infection status, the study brought together high-throughput TCR immunosequencing, statistical association of individual TCRs with disease status, and machine learning. In a later analysis, previously published TCR beta repertoires from several hundred donors were re-analyzed and high-resolution HLA genotyping was added so that TCR occurrence patterns could be studied. Rather than drawing on any new phenotypic data, the later analysis identified candidate immune exposures from TCR beta sequences and the way those sequences occurred across donors. An earlier analysis of around 640 of the donors used high-throughput TCR beta sequencing to judge whether each TCR beta V gene segment behaved as functional or pseudogenic. Donor age, sex, ethnicity and CMV serostatus were collected together with the repertoire data. Genome-wide SNP genotypes for about three fifths of the roughly 700 donors were used in a later genetic analysis, which treated that subset as a discovery cohort. Every discovery cohort repertoire had been produced on one sequencing platform. Class I and class II HLA loci were covered by the typing at four-digit resolution. Typing coverage differed by locus: A, B, C, DRB1 and DQB1 were typed in about 629-640 donors, DQA1 in approximately 520, DPA1 in 600 to 610, and DPB1 in just under 490. A handful of DR-DQ haplotypes were handled as single units for association and clustering because linkage in the cohort was strong. On average, 235,054 unique TCR beta nucleotide sequences were sequenced per donor among a few hundred genotyped donors of the cohort, with about 19% of those sequences being non-productive. Beyond this particular receptor, the publication reports: In vitro tests confirmed that a few of the cytomegalovirus-associated TCR beta chains recognize cytomegalovirus antigens. A further reported finding was that TCR beta sequences accurately predicted the HLA-A and HLA-B alleles for most subjects in the first cohort. Only TCR beta chains were sequenced in this cohort, and the absence of alpha or paired-chain data limited detectable features. An association between a missense DCLRE1C variant and V-gene and J-gene trimming of TCR beta chains was found in a later genetic analysis and replicated in an independent cohort. The authors suggested that the approach could potentially be extended to other disease states and immunological phenotypes. CMV serostatus was the only immune exposure information available for the cohort. The presence/absence analyses assumed that sequencing depth was roughly uniform across donors, and that assumption may not be true. Assigning TCR associations to individual alleles was difficult when HLA alleles, especially DR and DQ, strongly co-occurred. Because the 87-base-pair reads could not distinguish some IMGT-functional V segments, including TRBV6-2 and TRBV6-3, those segments were excluded. Compared with the roughly 710-donor mean, donors in an Asian-associated ancestry cluster had fewer N-insertions in productive TCRs, according to a later genetic analysis. At a false discovery rate of 0.05, a later analysis linked some 18,000 TCR beta sequences to specific HLA alleles. The study gave a list of about 170 TCR beta chains associated with cytomegalovirus. The sequencing pipeline was judged likely to have produced a cluster of highly shared sequence variants as a technical artifact. The classifier was reported to diagnose cytomegalovirus status with high specificity and sensitivity in both the original and validation cohorts. A later analysis found that HLA-associated TCR beta chains were more clonally expanded and had lower generation probabilities than equally common non-associated chains. In a later analysis, several top co-occurrence clusters were reported to appear linked to parvovirus B19, influenza, CMV and Epstein-Barr virus. In an earlier analysis of several hundred of the donors, most TCR beta V segments were observed in productive rearrangements about 87% or about 30% of the time, broadly matching IMGT annotations. Most TCR sequences were seen in very few donors, while some public TCRs were found in many individuals. Linkage disequilibrium might explain the correlated functional status among segregating V segments, but an unknown experimental factor could not be excluded. According to a later analysis, most CMV-associated TCR beta chains appeared to be HLA-restricted, and the HLA associations seemed to be driven largely by CMV exposure. According to a later analysis, TCR association rates differed among HLA loci, with DRB1 alleles showing the most associated TCRs and HLA-C alleles showing the fewest. About 17 rarely observed V segments, including chromosome 9 orphons, were excluded from the earlier analysis of some 590 of the donors because counts were too low. Because some donors lacked HLA typing at each locus, the association tests relied only on the typed subset.

The cohort consisted of 600 to 700 healthy bone marrow donors. At the time of sampling, every cohort member was nominally healthy, though immune exposures that went unrecorded were likely present. The donor was CMV seronegative and was included in the group of around 320 seronegative cohort members. A peripheral blood sample was provided by each donor, and peripheral blood mononuclear cells were used for TCR beta sequencing. Genomic DNA extraction from the blood cell samples was performed with the Qiagen DNeasy Blood Extraction Kit. This clone has only one observation. Its antigen remains undetermined. Within one base of it there is no much larger clone, and no base qualities were kept. The CDR3 goes from the cysteine to the phenylalanine over 15 residues. Only the CDR3 part of the read is kept: 45 bases, read in frame from the first base. V ends up 5 bases short and J 4 bases short, with an unmatched junction base count of 10. CDR1 KGHSH and CDR2 LQKENI are derived from the germline V gene.

The library relied on the immunoSEQ multiplex PCR assay. For the multiplex PCR, a mixture combining 60 forward primers for TCR Vbeta segments and 13 reverse primers for TCR Jbeta segments was used. The CDR3 region of rearranged TCR beta genes was amplified from genomic DNA with a multiplex PCR assay. The Illumina HiSeq System was used to sequence the amplified TCR beta libraries as 87-base-pair reads. Under the source paper's analysis protocol: A later analysis counted 75 million to 100 million unique TCR beta chains across the roughly 700 repertoires, and roughly 10 million of these chains were shared by at least two donors. To remove PCR and sequencing errors, raw reads were error-corrected and collapsed into unique sequences using a nearest-neighbor algorithm that merged closely related sequences. V, D and J gene segments were assigned by aligning CDR3 sequences to IMGT reference sequences. For a sequence to be retained, at least a six-nucleotide match to both a V gene segment and a J gene segment was required. Rearrangements were called productive when the CDR3 lacked stop codons and stayed in frame with V and J; all others were non-productive. CDR3 was defined by IMGT convention, running from the second conserved V-encoded cysteine to the conserved J-encoded phenylalanine. The earlier analysis of roughly 590 of the donors excluded any sequence lacking an unambiguous match to a single V gene segment. In an earlier analysis of several hundred of the donors, a V segment was called functional when productive rearrangements were above 56.7%, and segregating when the standard deviation between donors exceeded 5%. A statistical classification framework was built for diagnosing cytomegalovirus status from the catalog of TCR beta chain sequences. In a later analysis, TCR nucleotide sequences were compared against IMGT/GENE-DB human TR gene sequences so that V and J genes could be assigned. A later analysis assigned CDR3 sequences and most-parsimonious VDJ recombination scenarios with the TCRdist pipeline. In a later analysis, each TCR beta chain was defined by its CDR3 amino acid sequence together with its V-gene family, and reads lacking a unique V-gene family were excluded. As a way to deal with suspected cross-contamination and a sequencing artifact, a later analysis dropped 450 to 600 nucleotide sequences that were highly shared and had low generation probability. In a later analysis, a clonal expansion index was calculated for each public chain from normalized within-repertoire ranks of inferred template counts. A later analysis computed generation probabilities with a VDJ recombination model fitted to out-of-frame rearrangements, and checked the results against IGoR. In a later analysis, TCR-TCR, TCR-HLA and TCR-CMV co-occurrence was scored with hypergeometric tests, and a repertoire-size bias correction was applied to TCR pairs. False discovery rates were estimated in a later analysis by permuting HLA or CMV assignments 20 times. In a later analysis, co-occurring TCRs were grouped with DBSCAN, and TCRdist sequence similarity was added when clustering was performed within HLA-allele-positive subsets. Co-occurrence clustering excluded repertoires with fewer than 30,000 or more than 120,000 public chains, plus five with anomalous nucleotide sharing. Entries here come from immuneACCESS through TCRdb and include only in-frame sequences with V and J called. Some clones fail to appear in such tables; in the studies checked, an unresolved V gene covers under half of the shortfall, and the cause of the remainder is unknown. For V, J and clone size, that table is used; D and trimming come from the DNA. The sample contains 100,000 or so clones, around four fifths of them found a single time. Clones ranked in the top ten supply 4.1% of the sample.

The clonotype was recovered from a man aged 40-50 years in good health and CMV-seronegative. The chain employs TRBV18 and TRBJ1-2, with TRBD1 identical over 7 junction bases. The sample comprised PBMCs. The CDR3: CASSVVGTDLYGYTF. The nucleotides read TGTGCCAGCTCAGTGGTCGGGACAGACCTCTATGGCTACACCTTC.